Listed here is a single T cell receptor beta chain. Relative to the germline gene, one junction end is altered; a read error may explain this. The data are from a study of cytomegalovirus exposure and HLA in healthy donors. Study-wide context: In an earlier analysis, approximately 120 million unique TCR beta sequences were found from about 179 million T cells.

Use of 60 Vbeta and 13 Jbeta primers characterized the PCR. Some clones are missing from TCRdb's copy, which holds only in-frame ones; the method was immunoSEQ multiplex PCR. This table holds 80,000 or so clones, around 70% found once. The germline CDR1 and CDR2 sequences are SSHAT and FNYEAQ (reference sequence). The CDR3 has 14 amino acids. The clonotype was recovered from a woman in her thirties or forties in good health and CMV-seropositive. The V gene is TRBV7-7, the J gene TRBJ2-2; a possible D gene is TRBD1 (6 bases). The specimen sequenced was PBMCs. CDR3 loop: CASSYRENTGELFF. CDR3 bases: TGTGCTAGCAGCTACAGGGAGAACACCGGGGAGCTGTTTTTT.